Listed below are T cell receptor beta chains from one sample, sequenced in a study of blood T cell repertoires in COVID-19. Clones were sequenced by immunoSEQ multiplex PCR, and TCRdb holds only the in-frame ones, with some missing. The table has 250,000 to 350,000 clones, approximately 86% seen once; the top ten hold roughly 2%. Sequencing was performed on peripheral blood. The receptors were gathered from a woman aged 50 to 65 who had recovered from COVID-19. Both conserved end residues are part of each CDR3. Fields, in order: D gene, clone size, V gene, J gene, CDR3 DNA, CDR3 protein. D genes are given only for firm matches. Size is stated for part of the rows, as once, few or many counts, or as a class when the clone is expanded.

>-|-|TRBV12-5|TRBJ2-1
TGTGCTAGTGGTTTGGCCCGGACAGGGAGGGTCTATGAGCAGTTCTTC
CASGLARTGRVYEQFF
>-|-|TRBV23-1|TRBJ2-7
TGCGCCAGCAGTCGTCCCGGGATCCTGACCACCTACGAGCAGTACTTC
CASSRPGILTTYEQYF
>TRBD1|-|TRBV29-1|TRBJ1-1
TGCAGCGCAAACCCGATCGGACAGGGGAACACTGAAGCTTTCTTT
CSANPIGQGNTEAFF
>TRBD1|-|TRBV4-3|TRBJ2-5
TGCGCCAGCAGCCTTAACCTCCGACGGGACAGCACCCTCCAAGAGACCCAGTACTTC
CASSLNLRRDSTLQETQYF
>TRBD2|-|TRBV29-1|TRBJ2-3
TGCAGCGTCCGCCTAGCGGGGGTTGGGACAGATACGCAGTATTTT
CSVRLAGVGTDTQYF
>TRBD1|-|TRBV5-5|TRBJ2-1
TGTGCCAGCAGCCCCTTGGGACAGCTCAATGAGCAGTTCTTC
CASSPLGQLNEQFF
>-|-|TRBV18|TRBJ2-7
TGTGCCAGCTCACCGGCCTCGAGGCCCTACGAGCAGTACTTC
CASSPASRPYEQYF
>TRBD1|-|TRBV6-2/TRBV6-3|TRBJ1-2
TGTGCCAGCAGCTATCAGGGGGGCCGAGACTATGGCTACACCTTC
CASSYQGGRDYGYTF
>TRBD1|-|TRBV13|TRBJ2-1
TGTGCCAGCAGCGATAGAGACAGGGGATTCGGCTCCTACAATGAGCAGTTCTTC
CASSDRDRGFGSYNEQFF
>-|-|TRBV18|TRBJ2-3
TGTGCCAGCTCACCCCCCCACGGCGGGGGCGACACAGATACGCAGTATTTT
CASSPPHGGGDTDTQYF
>-|-|TRBV7-9|TRBJ2-7
TGTGCCAGCAGCTTAGAGGGGATCGACTACGAGCAGTACTTC
CASSLEGIDYEQYF
>TRBD1|-|TRBV4-2|TRBJ1-1
TGTGCCAGCAGCCAAGACTCGTCGCCCCCGGGACAGGGAGGACATGGTGAAGCTTTCTTT
CASSQDSSPPGQGGHGEAFF
>TRBD2|-|TRBV5-1|TRBJ2-5
TGCGCCAGCAGCTTGGGTCTAGCGGGCGACAGACAAGAGACCCAGTACTTC
CASSLGLAGDRQETQYF
>TRBD1|-|TRBV7-2|TRBJ2-7
TGTGCCAGCAGCTTTATTCAGGGGGCGGGGGAGCAGTACTTC
CASSFIQGAGEQYF
>-|-|TRBV14|TRBJ2-7
TGTGCCAGCAGCCCCCTCGGCGAGCAGTACTTC
CASSPLGEQYF
>TRBD1|-|TRBV6-5|TRBJ2-1
TGTGCCAGCAGAAGGACAGGAAACTCCTACAATGAGCAGTTCTTC
CASRRTGNSYNEQFF
>TRBD1|-|TRBV6-5|TRBJ1-2
TGTGCCAGCAGGGGAGACAGGGGTGGTAACTATGGCTACACCTTC
CASRGDRGGNYGYTF
>-|-|TRBV27|TRBJ1-4
TGTGCCAGCAGTCCAGCAGCTGTCTTGGTGGGGGGGGAAAAACTGTTTTTT
CASSPAAVLVGGEKLFF
>TRBD1|-|TRBV5-4|TRBJ2-7
TGTGCCAGCAGTCCCGGGACAGGGACCTACGAGCAGTACTTC
CASSPGTGTYEQYF
>-|-|TRBV28|TRBJ2-1
TGTGCCAGCAGTTTACAGGGGCTCTCCGGCAATGAGCAGTTCTTC
CASSLQGLSGNEQFF
>-|-|TRBV7-9|TRBJ2-5
TGTGCCAGCAGCTTAGTAGAGCTGAAGGAGACCCAGTACTTC
CASSLVELKETQYF
>TRBD1|-|TRBV4-2|TRBJ2-1
TGTGCCAGCAGCCAGTCCTGGGACAGGGTTTACAATGAGCAGTTCTTC
CASSQSWDRVYNEQFF
>-|few|TRBV30|TRBJ2-2
TGTGCCTGGAGCAGGGGTCCCCCAGGGGGGGAGCTGTTTTTT
CAWSRGPPGGELFF
>-|-|TRBV19|TRBJ1-1
TGTGCCAGTAGTACTGGCCCCACCCTGAACACTGAAGCTTTCTTT
CASSTGPTLNTEAFF
>-|-|TRBV29-1|TRBJ2-6
TGCAGCGTGGGACTGGCTGGGGCCAACGTCCTGACTTTC
CSVGLAGANVLTF
>-|-|TRBV29-1|TRBJ1-1
TGCAGCGTTGATGGCGGGGCTGAAGCTTTCTTT
CSVDGGAEAFF
>-|-|TRBV7-9|TRBJ1-4
TGTGCCAGCAGCCCCAGACAGGCCAGTGAAAAACTGTTTTTT
CASSPRQASEKLFF
>TRBD2|-|TRBV19|TRBJ2-1
TGTGCCAGTAGTCGGACTAGCGGGAGGGCCTTCAATGAGCAGTTCTTC
CASSRTSGRAFNEQFF
>-|-|TRBV20-1|TRBJ1-2
TGCAGTGCTAGTGGAAGGAACGGAGGGTATGGCTACACCTTC
CSASGRNGGYGYTF
>-|-|TRBV7-8|TRBJ2-7
TGTGCCAGCAGCGCCACAGGGTCTTTCCACGAGCAGTACTTC
CASSATGSFHEQYF
>-|-|TRBV19|TRBJ2-1
TGTGCCAGTAGCAACCTACAGGGGGGGACCTACAATGAGCAGTTCTTC
CASSNLQGGTYNEQFF
>TRBD1|-|TRBV27|TRBJ1-2
TGTGCCAGCAGTGCGACAGGGATCTATGGCTACACCTTC
CASSATGIYGYTF
>-|once|TRBV21-1|TRBJ2-7
TGTGCCAGCAGGGGCCCAGGGACAGGGGATTATGAGCAGTACTTC
CASRGPGTGDYEQYF
>TRBD1|-|TRBV27|TRBJ1-6
TGTGCCAGCAGTCTCGGGACAGTATATAATTCACCCCTCCACTTT
CASSLGTVYNSPLHF
>TRBD1|-|TRBV5-4|TRBJ1-2
TGTGCCAGCAGAGGACAGGGGGCTGACTATGGCTACACCTTC
CASRGQGADYGYTF
>-|-|TRBV5-4|TRBJ2-3
TGTGCCAGCAGCTTGGCCGGCCAGGCTAGCGATACGCAGTATTTT
CASSLAGQASDTQYF
>TRBD1|-|TRBV7-9|TRBJ1-1
TGTGCCAGCAGCCTAAACAGGGGGCGTGGAGACACTGAAGCTTTCTTT
CASSLNRGRGDTEAFF
>-|-|TRBV7-2|TRBJ1-2
TGTGCCAGCAGCTTTCAGGGCGAAGGTGGCTACACCTTC
CASSFQGEGGYTF
>TRBD2|-|TRBV3-1/TRBV3-2|TRBJ2-1
TGTGCCAGCAGTCCCTCCTGGGAGGGCCCCGAGCAGTTCTTC
CASSPSWEGPEQFF
>TRBD1|-|TRBV11-1|TRBJ2-7
TGTGCCAGCAGCTTTGACAGGGGGGTCTACGAGCAGTACTTC
CASSFDRGVYEQYF
>TRBD1|-|TRBV29-1|TRBJ1-3
TGCAGCGGGGCGGACAGGGGAGCTGGAAACACCATATATTTT
CSGADRGAGNTIYF
>-|-|TRBV18|TRBJ1-2
TGTGCCAGCTCACCACCGGCGCAGGCCTATGGCTACACCTTC
CASSPPAQAYGYTF
>-|-|TRBV19|TRBJ1-5
TGTGCCAGCAGCCCGGGGGGTTCCAATCAGCCCCAGCATTTT
CASSPGGSNQPQHF
>TRBD1|-|TRBV6-5|TRBJ2-7
TGTGCCAGCAGGTTGGGACAGGGCAGCTCCTACGAGCAGTACTTC
CASRLGQGSSYEQYF
>TRBD2|-|TRBV19|TRBJ2-1
TGTGCCAGTAGTACAGGACTAGCGGGAGGCGTTGAGCAGTTCTTC
CASSTGLAGGVEQFF
>TRBD1|-|TRBV6-5|TRBJ2-5
TGTGCCAGCAGTTGGGACAGGGGAGAGACCCAGTACTTC
CASSWDRGETQYF
>-|-|TRBV5-5|TRBJ1-4
TGTGCCAGCAGCTTTTCCCCCAAGGGGGATGAAAAACTGTTTTTT
CASSFSPKGDEKLFF